This TCR beta chain was captured by sequencing in a study of identical twins. This clonotype was counted a few times. MiXCR, applied by TCRdb to the 5' RACE reads, yields one record per CDR3 protein. Of 1.5 million to 2 million distinct CDR3 sequences in the sample, about 32% are singletons; the top ten hold 0.25% to 0.3%. With 4 bases clipped from V and 5 bases from J, the junction kept 11 bases outside the gene matches. Germline V CDR1 and CDR2: MNHEY, SMNVEV (reference sequence). This CDR3 contains 16 residues. Input material: cord blood. The TCR was taken from a newborn girl in good health. This sequence joins TRBV27 and TRBJ2-7; TRBD2 matches at 10 bases. CDR3 DNA: TGTGCCAGCAGTTCGGGACTAGCGTCCCGAGGGCACGAGCAGTACTTC. It translates to CASSSGLASRGHEQYF.